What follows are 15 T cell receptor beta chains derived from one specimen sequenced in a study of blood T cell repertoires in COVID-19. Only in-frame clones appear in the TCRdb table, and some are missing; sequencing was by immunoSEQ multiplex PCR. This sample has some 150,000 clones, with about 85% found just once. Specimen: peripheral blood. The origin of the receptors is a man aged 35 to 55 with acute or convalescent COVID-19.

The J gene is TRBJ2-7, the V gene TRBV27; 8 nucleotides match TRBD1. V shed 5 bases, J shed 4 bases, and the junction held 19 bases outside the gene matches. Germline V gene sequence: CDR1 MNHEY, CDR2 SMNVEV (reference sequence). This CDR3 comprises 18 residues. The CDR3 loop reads CASSAIPPGQGLQYEQYF. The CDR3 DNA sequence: TGTGCCAGCAGTGCCATACCTCCTGGACAGGGTCTCCAATACGAGCAGTACTTC.

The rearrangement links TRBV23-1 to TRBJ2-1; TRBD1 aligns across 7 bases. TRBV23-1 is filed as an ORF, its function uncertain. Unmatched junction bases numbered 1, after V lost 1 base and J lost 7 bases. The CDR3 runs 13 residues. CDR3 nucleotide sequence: TGCGCCAGCAGTCAATTCAGGGGGAATGAGCAGTTCTTC. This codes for CASSQFRGNEQFF.

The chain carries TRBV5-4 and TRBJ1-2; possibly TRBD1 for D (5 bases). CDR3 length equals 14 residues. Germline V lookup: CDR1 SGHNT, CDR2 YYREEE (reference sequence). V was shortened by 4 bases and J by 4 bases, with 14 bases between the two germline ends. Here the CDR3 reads CASSTSLGGYGYTF. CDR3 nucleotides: TGTGCCAGCAGCACCTCACTGGGGGGCTATGGCTACACCTTC.

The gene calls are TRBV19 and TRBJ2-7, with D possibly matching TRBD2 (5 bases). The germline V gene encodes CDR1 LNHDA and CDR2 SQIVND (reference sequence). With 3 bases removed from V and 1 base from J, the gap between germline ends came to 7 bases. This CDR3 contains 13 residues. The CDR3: CASSMDLSYEQYF. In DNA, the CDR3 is TGTGCCAGTAGTATGGACTTATCCTACGAGCAGTACTTC.

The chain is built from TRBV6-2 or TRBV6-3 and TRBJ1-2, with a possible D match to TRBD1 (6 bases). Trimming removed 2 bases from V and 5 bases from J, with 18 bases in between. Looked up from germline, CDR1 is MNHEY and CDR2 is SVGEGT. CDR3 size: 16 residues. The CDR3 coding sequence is TGTGCCAGCAGTTACAACTACCCGGACAGAAAGTATGGCTACACCTTC. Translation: CASSYNYPDRKYGYTF.

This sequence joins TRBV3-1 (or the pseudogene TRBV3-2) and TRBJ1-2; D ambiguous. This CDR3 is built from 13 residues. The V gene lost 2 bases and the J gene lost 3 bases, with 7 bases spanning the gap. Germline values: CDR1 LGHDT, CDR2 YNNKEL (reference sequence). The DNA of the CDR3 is TGTGCCAGCAGCCAAAACAGCTACTATGGCTACACCTTC. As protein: CASSQNSYYGYTF.

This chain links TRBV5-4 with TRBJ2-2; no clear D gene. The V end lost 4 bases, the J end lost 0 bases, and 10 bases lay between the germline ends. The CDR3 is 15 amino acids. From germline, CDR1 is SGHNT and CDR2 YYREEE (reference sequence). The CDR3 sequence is CASSPLAANTGELFF. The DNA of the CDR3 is TGTGCCAGCAGCCCCTTGGCTGCGAACACCGGGGAGCTGTTTTTT.

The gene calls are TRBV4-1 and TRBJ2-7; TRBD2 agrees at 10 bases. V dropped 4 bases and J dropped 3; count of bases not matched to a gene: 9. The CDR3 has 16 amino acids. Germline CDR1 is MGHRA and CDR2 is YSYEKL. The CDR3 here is CASSRLPPSGGYEQYF. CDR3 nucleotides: TGCGCCAGCAGCCGCCTCCCCCCTAGCGGGGGCTACGAGCAGTACTTC.

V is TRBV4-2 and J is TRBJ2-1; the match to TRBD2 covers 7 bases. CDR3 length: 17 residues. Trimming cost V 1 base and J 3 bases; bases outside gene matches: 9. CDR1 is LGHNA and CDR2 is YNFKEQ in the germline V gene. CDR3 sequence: CASSQVGGGLIYNEQFF. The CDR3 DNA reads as TGTGCCAGCAGCCAAGTCGGCGGGGGACTAATCTACAATGAGCAGTTCTTC.

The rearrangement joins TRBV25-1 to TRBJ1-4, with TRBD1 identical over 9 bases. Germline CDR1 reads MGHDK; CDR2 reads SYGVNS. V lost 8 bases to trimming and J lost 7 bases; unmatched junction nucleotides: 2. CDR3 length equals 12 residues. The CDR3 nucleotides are TGTGCCAGCCGACAGGGGGGTGAAAAACTGTTTTTT. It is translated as CASRQGGEKLFF.

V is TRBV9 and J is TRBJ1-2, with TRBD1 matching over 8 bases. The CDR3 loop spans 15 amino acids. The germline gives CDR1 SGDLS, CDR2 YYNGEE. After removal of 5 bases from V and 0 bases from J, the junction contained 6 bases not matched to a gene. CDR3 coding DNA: TGTGCCAGCAGTCCGGGGACAGGACCTAACTATGGCTACACCTTC. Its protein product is CASSPGTGPNYGYTF.

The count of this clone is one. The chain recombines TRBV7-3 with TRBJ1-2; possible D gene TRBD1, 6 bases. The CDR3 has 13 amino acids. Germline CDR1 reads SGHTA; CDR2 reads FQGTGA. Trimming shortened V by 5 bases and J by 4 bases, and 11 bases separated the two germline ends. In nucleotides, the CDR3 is TGTGCCAGCAGCGAGGGGGATACCTATGGCTACACCTTC. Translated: CASSEGDTYGYTF.

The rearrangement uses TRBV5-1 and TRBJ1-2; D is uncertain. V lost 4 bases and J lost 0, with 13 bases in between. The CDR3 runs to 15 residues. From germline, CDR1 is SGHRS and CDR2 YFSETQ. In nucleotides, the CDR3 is TGCGCCAGCAGCCGGGAGGCCGGAGCTAACTATGGCTACACCTTC. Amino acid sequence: CASSREAGANYGYTF.

The CDR3 region is CASSQRPLGGGHYEQYF. CDR3 nucleotides: TGCGCCAGCAGCCAACGACCACTGGGCGGGGGCCACTACGAGCAGTACTTC. The V gene is TRBV5-1, the J gene TRBJ2-7; TRBD2 is a possible D gene (7 bases). The ends were cut back, 4 bases at V and 3 bases at J, with 23 bases in the middle. Germline-derived CDR1 and CDR2 are SGHRS and YFSETQ. The CDR3 sequence is 17 residues long.

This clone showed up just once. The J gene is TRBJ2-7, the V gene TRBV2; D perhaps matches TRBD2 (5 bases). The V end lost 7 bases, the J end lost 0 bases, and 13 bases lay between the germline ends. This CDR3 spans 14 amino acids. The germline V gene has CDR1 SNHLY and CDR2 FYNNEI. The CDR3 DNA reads TGTGCCAGCACTCCCGGGGTCCTCTCCTACGAGCAGTACTTC. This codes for CASTPGVLSYEQYF.